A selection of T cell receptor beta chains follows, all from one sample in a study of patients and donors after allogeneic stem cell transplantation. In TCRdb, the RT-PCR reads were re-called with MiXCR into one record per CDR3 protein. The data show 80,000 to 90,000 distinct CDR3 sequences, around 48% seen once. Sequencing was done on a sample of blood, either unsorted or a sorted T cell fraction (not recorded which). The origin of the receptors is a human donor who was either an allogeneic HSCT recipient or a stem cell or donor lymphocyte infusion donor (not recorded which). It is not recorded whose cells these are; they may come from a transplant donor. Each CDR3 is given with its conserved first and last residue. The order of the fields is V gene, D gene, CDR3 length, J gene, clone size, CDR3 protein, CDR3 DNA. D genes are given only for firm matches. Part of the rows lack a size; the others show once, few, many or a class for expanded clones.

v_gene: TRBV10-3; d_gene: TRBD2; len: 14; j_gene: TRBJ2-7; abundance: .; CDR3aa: CAISPLAGSYEQYF; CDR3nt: TGTGCCATCAGTCCCCTAGCGGGTTCTTACGAGCAGTACTTC
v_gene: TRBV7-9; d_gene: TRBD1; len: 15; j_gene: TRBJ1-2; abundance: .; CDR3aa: CASSSTLQGAFGYTF; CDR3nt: TGTGCCAGCAGCTCTACGCTACAGGGGGCCTTTGGCTACACCTTC
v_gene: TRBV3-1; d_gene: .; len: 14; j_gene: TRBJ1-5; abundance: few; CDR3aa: CASVDSHSNQPQHF; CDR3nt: TGTGCCAGCGTGGACAGTCATAGCAATCAGCCCCAGCATTTT
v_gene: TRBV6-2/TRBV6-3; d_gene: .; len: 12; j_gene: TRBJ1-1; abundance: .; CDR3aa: CASSYENTEAFF; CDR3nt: TGTGCCAGCAGTTACGAGAACACTGAAGCTTTCTTT
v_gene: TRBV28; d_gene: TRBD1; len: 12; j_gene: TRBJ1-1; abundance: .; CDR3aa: CASSRDRGTGIF; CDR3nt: TGTGCCAGCAGCCGGGACAGGGGGACTGGGATCTTT
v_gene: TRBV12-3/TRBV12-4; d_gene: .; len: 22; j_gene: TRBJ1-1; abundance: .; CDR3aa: CASRHPLSTAGFEDSSNTEAFF; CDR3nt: TGTGCCAGCAGGCACCCGCTTTCGACGGCGGGCTTCGAGGACTCATCGAACACTGAAGCTTTCTTT
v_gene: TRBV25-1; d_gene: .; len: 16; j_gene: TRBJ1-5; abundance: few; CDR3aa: CASSEAPGREDQPQHF; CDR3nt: TGTGCCAGCAGTGAAGCCCCGGGCAGGGAGGACCAGCCCCAGCATTTT
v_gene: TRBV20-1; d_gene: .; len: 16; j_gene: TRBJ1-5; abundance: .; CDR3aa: CSARASTAYSNQPQHF; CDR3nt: TGCAGTGCTAGAGCCTCCACAGCTTATAGCAATCAGCCCCAGCATTTT
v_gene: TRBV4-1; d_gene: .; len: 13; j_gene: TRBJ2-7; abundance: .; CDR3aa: CASSQVTRDEQYF; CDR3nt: TGCGCCAGCAGCCAAGTGACCAGGGACGAGCAGTACTTC
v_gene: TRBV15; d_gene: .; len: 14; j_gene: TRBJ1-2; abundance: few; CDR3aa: CATSSQRGVYGYTF; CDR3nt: TGTGCCACCAGCAGCCAGAGGGGGGTCTATGGCTACACCTTC
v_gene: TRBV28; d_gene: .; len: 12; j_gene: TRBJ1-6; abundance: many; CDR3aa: CASSPHNSPLHF; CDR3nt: TGTGCCAGCAGCCCACATAATTCACCCCTCCACTTT
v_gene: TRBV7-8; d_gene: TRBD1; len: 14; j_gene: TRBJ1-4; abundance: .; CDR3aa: CASSGRDRLTQLFF; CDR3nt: TGTGCCAGCAGCGGAAGGGACAGGCTCACCCAACTGTTTTTT
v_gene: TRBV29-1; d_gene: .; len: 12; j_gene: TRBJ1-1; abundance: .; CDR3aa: CSASMLDTEAFF; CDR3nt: TGCAGCGCCAGTATGTTGGACACTGAAGCTTTCTTT
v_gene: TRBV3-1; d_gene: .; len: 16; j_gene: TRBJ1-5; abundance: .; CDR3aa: CASSPRDKNSNQPQHF; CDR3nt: TGTGCCAGCAGCCCCCGGGACAAAAATAGCAATCAGCCCCAGCATTTT
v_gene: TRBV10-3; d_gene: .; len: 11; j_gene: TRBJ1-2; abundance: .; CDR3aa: CAIRGTSGYTF; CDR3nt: TGTGCCATCAGGGGGACTAGTGGCTACACCTTC
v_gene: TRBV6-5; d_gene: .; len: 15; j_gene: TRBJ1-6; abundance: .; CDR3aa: CASSYSGAFYSPLHF; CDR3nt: TGTGCCAGCAGTTACTCAGGGGCTTTCTACTCACCCCTCCACTTT
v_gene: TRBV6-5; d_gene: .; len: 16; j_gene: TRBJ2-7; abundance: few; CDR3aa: CASSYSSLGTSYEQYF; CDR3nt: TGTGCCAGCAGTTACTCAAGTCTGGGGACATCCTACGAGCAGTACTTC
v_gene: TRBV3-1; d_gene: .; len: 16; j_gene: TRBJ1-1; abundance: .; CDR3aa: CASSSVPALMNTEAFF; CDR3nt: TGTGCCAGCAGCAGTGTCCCGGCGTTGATGAACACTGAAGCTTTCTTT
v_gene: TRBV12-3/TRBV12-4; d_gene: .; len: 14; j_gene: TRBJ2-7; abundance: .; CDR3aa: CASSLGWASYEQYF; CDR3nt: TGTGCCAGCAGTTTAGGATGGGCCTCCTACGAGCAGTACTTC
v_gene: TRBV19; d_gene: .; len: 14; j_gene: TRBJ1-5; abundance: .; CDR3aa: CASSYRQTNQPQHF; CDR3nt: TGTGCCAGTAGTTACAGACAGACCAATCAGCCCCAGCATTTT
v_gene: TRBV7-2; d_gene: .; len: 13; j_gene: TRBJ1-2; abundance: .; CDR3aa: CASSLEGPWGYTF; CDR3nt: TGTGCCAGCAGCTTAGAAGGGCCTTGGGGCTACACCTTC
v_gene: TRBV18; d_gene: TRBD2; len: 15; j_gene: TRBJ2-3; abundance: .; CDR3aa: CASSPLLAGPDTQYF; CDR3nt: TGTGCCAGCTCACCACTGCTAGCGGGACCAGATACGCAGTATTTT
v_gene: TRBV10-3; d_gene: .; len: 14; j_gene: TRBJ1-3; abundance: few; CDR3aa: CAASARAVGNTIYF; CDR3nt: TGTGCCGCCTCCGCCAGGGCAGTGGGAAACACCATATATTTT
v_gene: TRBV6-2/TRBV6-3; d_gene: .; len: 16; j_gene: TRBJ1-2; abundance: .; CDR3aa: CASSYGNIRANYGYTF; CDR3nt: TGTGCCAGCAGTTACGGGAATATCAGGGCGAACTATGGCTACACCTTC
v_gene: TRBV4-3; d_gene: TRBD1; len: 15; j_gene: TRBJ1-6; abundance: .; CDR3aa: CASSQAGQNNSPLHF; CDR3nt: TGCGCCAGCAGCCAAGCGGGACAGAATAATTCACCCCTCCACTTT
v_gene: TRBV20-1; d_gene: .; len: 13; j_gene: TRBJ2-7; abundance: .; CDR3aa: CSASVQGSYEQYF; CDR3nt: TGCAGTGCTAGTGTCCAGGGATCCTACGAGCAGTACTTC
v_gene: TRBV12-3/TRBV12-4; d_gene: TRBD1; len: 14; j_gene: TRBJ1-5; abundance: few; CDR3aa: CASSFGAGGAPQHF; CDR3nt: TGTGCCAGCAGTTTTGGGGCAGGGGGCGCACCCCAGCATTTT
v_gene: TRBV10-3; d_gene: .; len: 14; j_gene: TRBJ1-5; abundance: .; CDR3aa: CAINPEGPYQPQHF; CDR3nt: TGTGCCATCAACCCCGAGGGGCCGTATCAGCCCCAGCATTTT
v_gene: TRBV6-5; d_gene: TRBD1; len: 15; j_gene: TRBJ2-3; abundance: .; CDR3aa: CASSYGQGATDTQYF; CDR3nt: TGTGCCAGCAGTTACGGACAGGGGGCTACAGATACGCAGTATTTT
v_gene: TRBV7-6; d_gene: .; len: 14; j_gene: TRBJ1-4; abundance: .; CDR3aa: CASSLDIRREKLFF; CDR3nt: TGTGCCAGCAGCTTAGATATACGGCGTGAAAAACTGTTTTTT
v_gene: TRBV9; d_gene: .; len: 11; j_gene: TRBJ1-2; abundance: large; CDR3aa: CASWDPYGYTF; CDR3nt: TGTGCCAGCTGGGATCCCTATGGCTACACCTTC
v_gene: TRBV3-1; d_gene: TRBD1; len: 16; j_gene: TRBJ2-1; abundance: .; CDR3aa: CASSPEPDRVRYEQFF; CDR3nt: TGTGCCAGCAGCCCTGAACCAGACAGGGTCAGGTATGAGCAGTTCTTC
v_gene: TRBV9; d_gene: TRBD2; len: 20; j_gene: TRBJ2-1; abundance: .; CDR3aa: CASSERTSGRPGGSYNEQFF; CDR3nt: TGTGCCAGCAGCGAAAGGACTAGCGGGAGACCAGGGGGCTCCTACAATGAGCAGTTCTTC
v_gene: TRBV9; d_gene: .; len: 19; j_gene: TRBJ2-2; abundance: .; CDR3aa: CASSADIPRDGGNTGELFF; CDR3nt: TGTGCCAGCAGCGCAGACATACCCCGGGACGGAGGGAACACCGGGGAGCTGTTTTTT
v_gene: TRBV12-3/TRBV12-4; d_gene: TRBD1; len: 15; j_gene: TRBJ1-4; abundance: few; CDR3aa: CASSIRQGLNEKLFF; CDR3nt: TGTGCCAGCAGTATCAGACAGGGGCTTAATGAAAAACTGTTTTTT
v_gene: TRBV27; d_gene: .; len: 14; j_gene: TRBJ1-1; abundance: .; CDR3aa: CASSFISGETEAFF; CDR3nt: TGTGCCAGCAGTTTTATTTCAGGGGAAACTGAAGCTTTCTTT
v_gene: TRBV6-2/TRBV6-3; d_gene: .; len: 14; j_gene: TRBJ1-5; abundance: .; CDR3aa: CASSLWDSNQPQHF; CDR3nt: TGTGCCAGCAGTTTGTGGGATAGCAATCAGCCCCAGCATTTT
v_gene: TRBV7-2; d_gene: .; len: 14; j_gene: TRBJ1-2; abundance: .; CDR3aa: CASSLLTGPDGYTF; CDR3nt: TGTGCCAGCAGCCTACTTACAGGGCCAGACGGCTACACCTTC
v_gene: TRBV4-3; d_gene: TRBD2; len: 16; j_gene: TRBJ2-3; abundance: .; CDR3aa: CASSQVLLAGVDTQYF; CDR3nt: TGCGCCAGCAGCCAAGTTCTTCTAGCGGGAGTGGATACGCAGTATTTT
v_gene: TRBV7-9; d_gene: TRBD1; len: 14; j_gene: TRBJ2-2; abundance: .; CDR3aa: CASSSRQGIGELFF; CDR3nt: TGTGCCAGCAGCTCAAGACAGGGAATCGGGGAGCTGTTTTTT
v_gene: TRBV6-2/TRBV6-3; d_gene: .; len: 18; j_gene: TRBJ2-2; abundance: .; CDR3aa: CASSYSYDWTLNTGELFF; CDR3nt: TGTGCCAGCAGTTACTCGTATGATTGGACCCTAAACACCGGGGAGCTGTTTTTT
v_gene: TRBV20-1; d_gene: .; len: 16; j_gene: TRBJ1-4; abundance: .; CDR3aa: CSAREPHNPLREKLFF; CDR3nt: TGCAGTGCTAGAGAGCCCCACAACCCCCTGAGGGAAAAACTGTTTTTT
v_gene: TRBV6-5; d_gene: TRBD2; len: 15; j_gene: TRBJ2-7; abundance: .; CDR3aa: CASSYWTSGNHEQSF; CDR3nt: TGTGCCAGCAGTTACTGGACTAGCGGGAACCACGAGCAGTCCTTC
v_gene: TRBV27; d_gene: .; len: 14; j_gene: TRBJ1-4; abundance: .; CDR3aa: CASSGMPQYEKLFF; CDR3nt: TGTGCCAGTTCCGGGATGCCCCAGTATGAAAAACTGTTTTTT
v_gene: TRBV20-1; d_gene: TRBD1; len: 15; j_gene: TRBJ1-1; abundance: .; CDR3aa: CSARAPGQGHTEAFF; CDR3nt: TGCAGTGCTAGAGCTCCGGGACAGGGGCACACTGAAGCTTTCTTT
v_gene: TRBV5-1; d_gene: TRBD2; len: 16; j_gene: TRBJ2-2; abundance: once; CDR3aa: CASSEGLAGDTGELFF; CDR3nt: TGCGCCAGCAGCGAGGGACTAGCGGGGGACACCGGGGAGCTGTTTTTT
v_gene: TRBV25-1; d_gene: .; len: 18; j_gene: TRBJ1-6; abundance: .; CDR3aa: CARRFLGAGALQDSPLHF; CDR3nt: TGTGCCCGCAGGTTTTTGGGCGCAGGGGCCCTTCAAGATTCACCCCTCCACTTT
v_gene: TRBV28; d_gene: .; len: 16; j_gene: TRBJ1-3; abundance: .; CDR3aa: CASSPGGVLSGNTIYF; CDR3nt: TGTGCCAGCAGTCCCGGGGGGGTGCTCTCTGGAAACACCATATATTTT
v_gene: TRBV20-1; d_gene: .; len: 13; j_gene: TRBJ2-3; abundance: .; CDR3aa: CSADQPSTDTQYF; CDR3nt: TGCAGTGCTGACCAACCTAGCACAGATACGCAGTATTTT
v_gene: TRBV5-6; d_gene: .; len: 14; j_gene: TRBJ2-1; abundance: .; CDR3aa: CASRGKLRYNEQFF; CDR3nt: TGTGCCAGCAGGGGGAAACTAAGGTACAATGAGCAGTTCTTC